These 27 T cell receptor beta chains share one sample of origin, sequenced in a study of OX40 agonist ivuxolimab in advanced cancers. Libraries came from the immunoSEQ multiplex PCR assay. TCRdb carries this immuneACCESS record with in-frame sequences only. Its versions omit some clonotypes, under half of them owing to an unresolved V gene in the studies checked, with the rest unexplained. The sample table lists tens of thousands of clones, more than 75% of them with a count of one. The ten biggest clones cover under 0.35% of the sample. Sample: CD4+ or CD8+ T cells sorted from blood, taken in a trial of the OX40 agonist ivuxolimab. The receptor source for this set is an adult with an advanced solid tumor such as melanoma, head and neck, liver or kidney cancer.

The CDR3 coding sequence is TGTGCCAGCAGCTCGGGACAGCAACTCACCGGGGAGCTGTTTTTT. Translated, it gives CASSSGQQLTGELFF. This sequence joins TRBV11-3 and TRBJ2-2; 7 bases are shared with TRBD1. The CDR3 covers 15 residues. V lost 4 bases to trimming and J lost 4 bases; unmatched junction nucleotides: 6. Germline V lookup: CDR1 SGHNT, CDR2 YENEEA.

V usage is TRBV29-1 and J usage is TRBJ2-2; 8 bases are shared with TRBD1. This CDR3 comprises 16 residues. V was clipped by 0 bases and J by 1 base; unmatched bases: 4. The germline CDR1 and CDR2 sequences are SQVTM and ANQGSEA. The CDR3 here is CSVEDRDRMNTGELFF. The CDR3 DNA is TGCAGCGTTGAAGATAGGGACAGGATGAACACCGGGGAGCTGTTTTTT.

In its sample, this clone was seen once. The chain employs TRBV7-2 and TRBJ2-1; perhaps D is TRBD1 or TRBD2 (6 bases each). Trimming pared 1 base from V and 2 bases from J, leaving 12 bases between. This CDR3 contains 16 residues. Per germline, CDR1 SGHTA and CDR2 FQGNSA. The CDR3 region has the DNA TGTGCCAGCAGCTTAGGTGTTGGGGGGCCCTACAATGAGCAGTTCTTC. Its protein is CASSLGVGGPYNEQFF.

This chain uses TRBV5-1 with TRBJ1-6, with D uncertain. Germline CDR1 and CDR2: SGHRS and YFSETQ. V was trimmed by 4 bases and J by 10 bases, leaving 15 bases between them. This CDR3 comprises 14 residues. The CDR3 region is CASSQSVYDSPLHF. CDR3 coding DNA: TGCGCCAGCAGCCAATCAGTATATGACTCACCCCTCCACTTT.

This chain uses TRBV19 with TRBJ2-7, with TRBD2 identical over 14 bases. Germline V gene sequence: CDR1 LNHDA, CDR2 SQIVND (reference sequence). The CDR3 is 19 residues long. Losses at the gene ends were 6 bases for V and 5 bases for J; bases not matched to a gene: 18. For the CDR3, the DNA is TGTGCCAGTAGCACGGTGGGAAGCGGGACTAGCGGGAGAGGTAACGAGCAGTACTTC. Its translation is CASSTVGSGTSGRGNEQYF.

The V call is TRBV29-1, the J call TRBJ2-4; D is ambiguous. The CDR3 length is 14 residues. V dropped 2 bases and J dropped 0 bases, with 8 bases sitting between them. The V gene's germline CDR1 is SQVTM and CDR2 ANQGSEA. CDR3 amino acids: CSVEKLLAKNIQYF. The CDR3 nucleotides read TGCAGCGTTGAAAAATTATTAGCCAAAAACATTCAGTACTTC.

This chain uses TRBV18 with TRBJ2-3; D call uncertain. CDR1 KGHSH and CDR2 LQKENI come from the germline V gene. This CDR3 contains 14 residues. The germline V and J ends were trimmed by 3 bases and 5 bases, with 12 bases remaining between them. The DNA of the CDR3 is TGTGCCAGCTCACCTCGATCCCTCGAAGATACGCAGTATTTT. Translation gives CASSPRSLEDTQYF. The full variable domain, rest sourced from reference TRBV18 and TRBJ2-3, is NAGVMQNPRHLVRRRGQEARLRCSPMKGHSHVYWYRQLPEEGLKFMVYLQKENIIDESGMPKERFSAEFPKEGPSILRIQQVVRGDSAAYFCASSPRSLEDTQYFGPGTRLTVL.

V is TRBV28 and J is TRBJ1-5, with D possibly matching TRBD1 (5 bases). The CDR3 length is 12 residues. Between the trimmed V and J ends, which lost 10 bases and 4 bases, there was a span of 11 bases. Germline assignment: CDR1 MDHEN and CDR2 SYDVKM. Written as DNA, the CDR3 is TGTGCCACTTGGGGGGGGAATCAGCCCCAGCATTTT. It yields the protein CATWGGNQPQHF.

This chain joins TRBV18 and TRBJ2-5; no reliable D call. Trimming stripped 6 bases from V and 7 bases from J, with 15 bases between. The CDR3 is made up of 13 amino acids. Germline CDR1 reads KGHSH; CDR2 reads LQKENI. CDR3 region: CASSPSDLGTQYF. The CDR3 DNA is TGTGCCAGCTCGCCCTCGGACCTAGGGACCCAGTACTTC. The variable domain in full, with the rest retrieved from reference TRBV18 and TRBJ2-5, is NAGVMQNPRHLVRRRGQEARLRCSPMKGHSHVYWYRQLPEEGLKFMVYLQKENIIDESGMPKERFSAEFPKEGPSILRIQQVVRGDSAAYFCASSPSDLGTQYFGPGTRLLVL.

This rearrangement joins TRBV2 to TRBJ2-2; 15 bases match TRBD2. Germline CDR1 reads SNHLY; CDR2 reads FYNNEI. With V trimmed by 8 bases and J by 0 bases, 7 bases remained unmatched. The CDR3 is 18 amino acids. The DNA for the CDR3 is TGTGCCAGCGGGACTAGCGGGGGGCCTTTCGCGAACACCGGGGAGCTGTTTTTT. Translating it yields CASGTSGGPFANTGELFF.

The J gene is TRBJ2-7, the V gene TRBV27, with 8 positions matching TRBD2. The length of the CDR3 is 12 residues. V dropped 8 bases and J dropped 7; count of bases not matched to a gene: 7. Looked up from germline, CDR1 is MNHEY and CDR2 is SMNVEV (reference sequence). The CDR3 here is CASRLGGGEQYF. As DNA, the CDR3 is TGTGCCAGCCGACTCGGGGGGGGTGAGCAGTACTTC.

The chain carries TRBV9 and TRBJ1-3, with a tentative D call TRBD1 (5 bases). Germline loops: CDR1 SGDLS, CDR2 YYNGEE. CDR3 length: 15 amino acids. V was cut by 4 bases and J by 1 base, with 12 bases left in between. CDR3 nucleotide sequence: TGTGCCAGCAGCAACCAGGGTATATCTGGAAACACCATATATTTT. This codes for CASSNQGISGNTIYF.

The chain is built from TRBV5-1 and TRBJ1-6; TRBD1 agrees at 7 bases. The germline CDR1 and CDR2 sequences are SGHRS and YFSETQ. CDR3 size: 16 residues. J gave up 6 bases and V 4 bases, and 10 bases lay outside the gene matches. The CDR3 is CASSPRGGVSNSPLHF. The CDR3 region has the DNA TGCGCCAGCAGCCCCAGGGGGGGAGTGAGTAATTCACCCCTCCACTTT. Full variable domain (remainder filled in from reference TRBV5-1 and TRBJ1-6): KAGVTQTPRYLIKTRGQQVTLSCSPISGHRSVSWYQQTPGQGLQFLFEYFSETQRNKGNFPGRFSGRQFSNSRSEMNVSTLELGDSALYLCASSPRGGVSNSPLHFGNGTRLTVT.

CDR3 nucleotide sequence: TGTGCCATCGGGCCCCGGCAACAAGAGACCCAGTACTTC. Translated, it gives CAIGPRQQETQYF. This rearrangement joins TRBV10-3 to TRBJ2-5; no firm D call. V lost 8 bases and J lost 2, with 12 bases in between. Germline CDR1 and CDR2: ENHRY and SYGVKD. The CDR3 is 13 residues long.

In this sample, this clone turned up once. V is TRBV6-5 and J is TRBJ1-5; TRBD1 matches 7 bases. The CDR3 covers 15 residues. From germline, CDR1 is MNHEY and CDR2 SVGAGI. The J segment lost 0 bases and the V segment lost 6 bases, leaving 5 bases of the junction unmatched. In DNA form, the CDR3 reads TGTGCCAGCAGCCGCGACAGGGATAGCAATCAGCCCCAGCATTTT. It yields the protein CASSRDRDSNQPQHF.

The V and J genes are TRBV30 and TRBJ2-1, with D tentatively TRBD2 (6 bases). Trimming pared 4 bases from V and 3 bases from J, leaving 16 bases between. In germline, CDR1 is GTSNPN, CDR2 SVGIG (reference sequence). This CDR3 spans 15 amino acids. The CDR3, as DNA: TGTGCCTGGACACGGCGGGGTAGCGGCTACAATGAGCAGTTCTTC. This translates into CAWTRRGSGYNEQFF.

The chain is built from TRBV5-1 and TRBJ2-7, with a tentative D call TRBD1 (6 bases). Per germline, CDR1 SGHRS and CDR2 YFSETQ. CDR3 size: 15 residues. V lost 0 bases to trimming and J lost 6 bases, with 16 bases between them. The CDR3 loop reads CASSLVPDSSGEQYF. The CDR3 DNA follows: TGCGCCAGCAGCTTGGTTCCGGACAGCTCCGGCGAGCAGTACTTC.

This clone was observed a single time. The chain carries TRBV5-1 and TRBJ2-2; 8 nucleotides agree with TRBD2. Germline loops: CDR1 SGHRS, CDR2 YFSETQ. The V segment lost 4 bases and the J segment 3 bases; nucleotides outside the gene matches: 11. This CDR3 has 17 amino acids. The CDR3 DNA reads TGCGCCAGCAGCCCAATACCGGGAGGGCCGGACACCGGGGAGCTGTTTTTT. This sequence encodes CASSPIPGGPDTGELFF.

This chain connects TRBV7-9 to TRBJ2-7; 10 nucleotides line up with TRBD2. CDR3 size: 17 residues. Trimming removed 5 bases from V and 8 bases from J; junction bases left unmatched: 18. CDR1 is SEHNR, CDR2 FQNEAQ, per germline (reference sequence). CDR3 amino acids: CASSPAGLADRSEKQYF. The CDR3 nucleotides read TGTGCCAGCAGCCCGGCCGGACTAGCGGACCGGTCTGAAAAGCAGTACTTC.

V gene TRBV2 combines with J gene TRBJ2-1; 9 bases line up with TRBD2. This CDR3 region has 14 residues. The trim removed 6 bases at V and 7 bases at J, leaving 7 bases unmatched. The V gene's germline CDR1 is SNHLY and CDR2 FYNNEI. This CDR3 is CASSATSGRNEQFF. The CDR3 DNA sequence: TGTGCCAGCAGCGCAACTAGCGGGCGGAATGAGCAGTTCTTC.

CDR3 nucleotide sequence: TGTGCCAGCAGCCAAGATCCCATAAAGGCTAATGAAAAACTGTTTTTT. It is translated as CASSQDPIKANEKLFF. The gene calls are TRBV4-2 and TRBJ1-4, with D unclear. V dropped 0 bases and J dropped 3 bases, with 11 bases sitting between them. This CDR3 is built from 16 residues. Germline assignment: CDR1 LGHNA and CDR2 YNFKEQ.

The chain couples TRBV28 to TRBJ2-2; possibly TRBD2 for D (7 bases). Germline loops: CDR1 MDHEN, CDR2 SYDVKM. The V end lost 8 bases, the J end lost 6 bases, and 16 bases lay between the germline ends. This CDR3 is 14 amino acids long. The CDR3 spells CASGGGGVAGELFF. The CDR3 DNA reads TGTGCCAGCGGCGGGGGCGGGGTCGCCGGGGAGCTGTTTTTT.

The genes are TRBV5-1 and TRBJ1-5, with D maybe TRBD1 (6 bases). The CDR3 has 19 residues. CDR1 is SGHRS and CDR2 is YFSETQ in the germline V gene. V was pared by 0 bases and J by 0 bases, with 19 bases between. In DNA form, the CDR3 reads TGCGCCAGCAGCTTGGCCCGCGGGGGCGGGAAAAATAGCAATCAGCCCCAGCATTTT. Translation: CASSLARGGGKNSNQPQHF. Drawing the rest from reference TRBV5-1 and TRBJ1-5, the complete variable domain is KAGVTQTPRYLIKTRGQQVTLSCSPISGHRSVSWYQQTPGQGLQFLFEYFSETQRNKGNFPGRFSGRQFSNSRSEMNVSTLELGDSALYLCASSLARGGGKNSNQPQHFGDGTRLSIL.

The V gene is TRBV4-2, the J gene TRBJ1-4; 7 nucleotides match TRBD1. Germline V gives CDR1 LGHNA, CDR2 YNFKEQ. V gave up 0 bases and J gave up 5 bases; unmatched junction bases: 9. The CDR3 spans 17 residues. CDR3 nucleotide sequence: TGTGCCAGCAGCCAAGAGGGACAGCGACGGCAAAATGAAAAACTGTTTTTT. Translated: CASSQEGQRRQNEKLFF.

The chain employs TRBV6-5 and TRBJ2-2, with a possible D match to TRBD1 (5 bases). Germline CDR1 MNHEY, CDR2 SVGAGI. The CDR3 totals 14 residues. With 8 bases removed from V and 0 bases from J, the gap between germline ends came to 10 bases. The CDR3 coding sequence is TGTGCCAGCGGAAGGACACCGAACACCGGGGAGCTGTTTTTT. Its protein product is CASGRTPNTGELFF.

The rearrangement uses TRBV2 and TRBJ2-3; 12 positions match TRBD2. Germline CDR1 SNHLY, CDR2 FYNNEI. The J segment lost 5 bases and the V segment lost 6 bases, leaving 9 bases of the junction unmatched. The CDR3 loop spans 16 amino acids. Here the CDR3 reads CASRARLAGDRDTQYF. The CDR3 DNA is TGTGCCAGCAGAGCCAGACTAGCGGGAGATAGAGATACGCAGTATTTT.

The V call is TRBV4-3, the J call TRBJ2-7, with D tentatively TRBD2 (5 bases). Germline CDR1 is LGHNA and CDR2 is YSLEER. The V end lost 0 bases, the J end lost 3 bases, and 6 bases lay between the germline ends. The CDR3 loop spans 13 amino acids. The CDR3 is CASSQEEGYEQYF. CDR3 DNA sequence: TGCGCCAGCAGCCAAGAAGAGGGCTACGAGCAGTACTTC.